Listed below are T cell receptor beta chains from one sample, sequenced in a study of patients and donors after allogeneic stem cell transplantation. TCRdb fed the RT-PCR reads into MiXCR, producing one record per CDR3 protein. The top ten hold roughly 6% of the sample, which has 900,000 to 1,000,000 distinct CDR3 sequences, more than 15% seen once. The sequencing input was blood, either unsorted or a sorted T cell fraction (not recorded which). The source of these receptors is a human donor who was either an allogeneic HSCT recipient or a stem cell or donor lymphocyte infusion donor (not recorded which). It is not recorded whose cells these are; they may come from a transplant donor. CDR3s include the opening cysteine and the closing phenylalanine or tryptophan. The order of the fields is clone size, J gene, V gene, D gene, CDR3 protein, CDR3 DNA. D genes are given only for firm matches. Clone sizes are given selectively: once, few, many, or a class where the clone is expanded.

clone size: NA; J gene: TRBJ2-3; V gene: TRBV5-1; D gene: TRBD2; CDR3 protein: CASSLRLAASDTQYF; CDR3 DNA: TGCGCCAGCAGCTTGAGACTAGCGGCGTCAGATACGCAGTATTTT
clone size: NA; J gene: TRBJ2-1; V gene: TRBV3-1; D gene: NA; CDR3 protein: CASSHSRAEQFF; CDR3 DNA: TGTGCCAGCAGTCATTCGAGAGCAGAGCAGTTCTTC
clone size: NA; J gene: TRBJ2-1; V gene: TRBV19; D gene: NA; CDR3 protein: CASKPLNGRNNEQFF; CDR3 DNA: TGTGCCAGTAAACCCCTCAACGGACGGAACAATGAGCAGTTCTTC
clone size: few; J gene: TRBJ1-5; V gene: TRBV21-1; D gene: NA; CDR3 protein: CASSKVGSIPYSNQPQHF; CDR3 DNA: TGTGCCAGCAGCAAAGTCGGCAGCATACCCTATAGCAATCAGCCCCAGCATTTT
clone size: few; J gene: TRBJ1-1; V gene: TRBV4-1; D gene: NA; CDR3 protein: CASSQGSRGGSTEAFF; CDR3 DNA: TGCGCCAGCAGCCAAGGGTCCAGAGGAGGTAGCACTGAAGCTTTCTTT
clone size: few; J gene: TRBJ2-1; V gene: TRBV3-1; D gene: TRBD2; CDR3 protein: CASSQNSGSPYEQFF; CDR3 DNA: TGTGCCAGCAGCCAAAATAGCGGGAGTCCCTATGAGCAGTTCTTC
clone size: few; J gene: TRBJ1-4; V gene: TRBV28; D gene: TRBD1; CDR3 protein: CASSSRQGISEKLFF; CDR3 DNA: TGTGCCAGCAGTTCTCGACAGGGCATCAGTGAAAAACTGTTTTTT
clone size: NA; J gene: TRBJ2-3; V gene: TRBV7-8; D gene: TRBD2; CDR3 protein: CASSLGGTSGSGDTQYF; CDR3 DNA: TGTGCCAGCAGCTTAGGGGGGACTAGCGGGAGTGGAGATACGCAGTATTTT
clone size: NA; J gene: TRBJ2-5; V gene: TRBV7-9; D gene: NA; CDR3 protein: CASSLAQGGGKTQYF; CDR3 DNA: TGTGCCAGCAGCTTAGCGCAAGGAGGGGGGAAGACCCAGTACTTC
clone size: NA; J gene: TRBJ1-2; V gene: TRBV19; D gene: NA; CDR3 protein: CASSIVWSRENYGYTF; CDR3 DNA: TGTGCCAGTAGTATAGTTTGGAGCAGGGAAAACTATGGCTACACCTTC
clone size: NA; J gene: TRBJ2-3; V gene: TRBV20-1; D gene: NA; CDR3 protein: CSAAGEGTDTQYF; CDR3 DNA: TGCAGTGCTGCCGGAGAGGGGACAGATACGCAGTATTTT
clone size: NA; J gene: TRBJ1-4; V gene: TRBV20-1; D gene: NA; CDR3 protein: CSVPVGVTNEKLFF; CDR3 DNA: TGCAGTGTCCCGGTCGGGGTAACTAATGAAAAACTGTTTTTT
clone size: NA; J gene: TRBJ2-7; V gene: TRBV25-1; D gene: NA; CDR3 protein: CASGSWSASYEQYF; CDR3 DNA: TGTGCCAGCGGTTCTTGGTCAGCAAGCTACGAGCAGTACTTC
clone size: NA; J gene: TRBJ2-5; V gene: TRBV4-2; D gene: NA; CDR3 protein: CASSQESSRETQYF; CDR3 DNA: TGTGCCAGCAGCCAAGAGTCTAGCAGGGAGACCCAGTACTTC
clone size: few; J gene: TRBJ1-4; V gene: TRBV12-3/TRBV12-4; D gene: NA; CDR3 protein: CASSPQREGEKLFF; CDR3 DNA: TGTGCCAGCAGTCCCCAACGAGAGGGTGAAAAACTGTTTTTT
clone size: NA; J gene: TRBJ2-2; V gene: TRBV19; D gene: NA; CDR3 protein: CASSISQIYTGELFF; CDR3 DNA: TGTGCCAGTAGTATATCTCAGATTTACACCGGGGAGCTGTTTTTT
clone size: few; J gene: TRBJ1-6; V gene: TRBV5-6; D gene: NA; CDR3 protein: CASSYDVQSYNSPLHF; CDR3 DNA: TGTGCCAGCAGTTACGATGTACAGAGTTATAATTCACCCCTCCACTTT
clone size: NA; J gene: TRBJ2-7; V gene: TRBV7-8; D gene: TRBD2; CDR3 protein: CASRVGGGDFSYEQYF; CDR3 DNA: TGTGCCAGCAGAGTAGGCGGGGGTGACTTCTCCTACGAGCAGTACTTC
clone size: few; J gene: TRBJ1-4; V gene: TRBV5-1; D gene: TRBD1; CDR3 protein: CASSLAGQGANEKLFF; CDR3 DNA: TGCGCCAGCAGCTTGGCCGGACAGGGAGCTAATGAAAAACTGTTTTTT
clone size: few; J gene: TRBJ2-3; V gene: TRBV4-3; D gene: NA; CDR3 protein: CASSLTTTGSVTDTQYF; CDR3 DNA: TGCGCCAGCAGCCTCACGACGACAGGATCCGTCACAGATACGCAGTATTTT
clone size: many; J gene: TRBJ2-1; V gene: TRBV20-1; D gene: NA; CDR3 protein: CSARDPSHTPYNEQFF; CDR3 DNA: TGCAGTGCTAGAGATCCCAGTCACACACCCTACAATGAGCAGTTCTTC
clone size: NA; J gene: TRBJ2-7; V gene: TRBV5-1; D gene: NA; CDR3 protein: CASSLVGTSYYEQYF; CDR3 DNA: TGCGCCAGCAGCTTGGTGGGGACTTCCTACTACGAGCAGTACTTC
clone size: few; J gene: TRBJ2-2; V gene: TRBV12-3/TRBV12-4; D gene: NA; CDR3 protein: CASSQLLGQEGAGELFF; CDR3 DNA: TGTGCCAGCAGTCAACTCCTTGGACAGGAGGGGGCCGGGGAGCTGTTTTTT
clone size: many; J gene: TRBJ1-4; V gene: TRBV15; D gene: NA; CDR3 protein: CATSSFLPRGTNEKLFF; CDR3 DNA: TGTGCCACCAGCAGCTTTCTTCCGAGAGGCACTAATGAAAAACTGTTTTTT
clone size: many; J gene: TRBJ1-5; V gene: TRBV4-1; D gene: TRBD1; CDR3 protein: CASSGTGGANQPQHF; CDR3 DNA: TGCGCCAGCAGCGGGACAGGGGGCGCAAATCAGCCCCAGCATTTT
clone size: NA; J gene: TRBJ2-7; V gene: TRBV12-3/TRBV12-4; D gene: TRBD2; CDR3 protein: CASSPGLAGGPNEQYF; CDR3 DNA: TGTGCCAGCAGTCCGGGACTAGCGGGAGGGCCTAATGAGCAGTACTTC
clone size: NA; J gene: TRBJ2-1; V gene: TRBV6-1; D gene: NA; CDR3 protein: CASTVGRGSAGASYNEQFF; CDR3 DNA: TGTGCCAGCACTGTGGGCAGGGGTTCGGCGGGGGCTTCCTACAATGAGCAGTTCTTC
clone size: NA; J gene: TRBJ2-2; V gene: TRBV29-1; D gene: NA; CDR3 protein: CSALGGAYTGELFF; CDR3 DNA: TGCAGCGCCTTAGGGGGGGCTTACACCGGGGAGCTGTTTTTT